The 25 T cell receptor beta chains given below trace back to one sample, sequenced in a study of CD4 T cells in relation to SARS-CoV-2 and coronaviruses. Before the COVID-19 pandemic, during about 2010-2018, CD4+ T cells were taken from unexposed donors. The cells were cultured for 9 to 11 days before CD4+ T cells were isolated. Clones were sequenced by immunoSEQ multiplex PCR, and TCRdb holds only the in-frame ones, with some missing. This table has about 24,000 clones, around 67% appearing once. No antigen has been identified for these receptors. The specimen sequenced was CD4+ T cells from PBMCs, cultured in vitro. The receptors stem from a human donor in good health.

The V call is TRBV7-9, the J call TRBJ2-5; D possibly corresponds to TRBD2 (6 bases). This CDR3 is 15 amino acids long. Germline loops: CDR1 SEHNR, CDR2 FQNEAQ (reference sequence). Trimming took off 4 bases at V and 5 bases at J, with 17 bases between the two ends. CDR3 coding DNA: TGTGCCAGCAGCTCCGGCCTCGCCCGGGGGGAGACCCAGTACTTC. Its protein product is CASSSGLARGETQYF.

The chain combines TRBV30 with TRBJ1-2; D is ambiguous. CDR1 is GTSNPN, CDR2 SVGIG, per germline (reference sequence). This CDR3 contains 14 residues. The germline V and J ends were trimmed by 5 bases and 3 bases, with 16 bases remaining between them. In nucleotides, the CDR3 is TGTGCCTGGGGGGAACTCGGCCGGGACTATGGCTACACCTTC. Amino acids: CAWGELGRDYGYTF.

The J gene is TRBJ2-3, the V gene TRBV28, with D unresolved. CDR1 and CDR2 from the germline V gene are MDHEN and SYDVKM. CDR3 length equals 14 residues. The V end lost 5 bases, the J end lost 0 bases, and 9 bases lay between the germline ends. The CDR3 DNA reads TGTGCCAGCAGTCGCAACCCGAGCACAGATACGCAGTATTTT. It yields the protein CASSRNPSTDTQYF.

This chain links TRBV6-6 with TRBJ2-3; 8 positions agree with TRBD2. The V gene's germline CDR1 is MNHNY and CDR2 SVGAGI (reference sequence). The CDR3 spans 14 residues. V gave up 4 bases and J gave up 3 bases; unmatched junction bases: 3. The CDR3 sequence is CASSWGGRTDTQYF. The CDR3 DNA reads as TGTGCCAGCAGTTGGGGCGGGAGGACAGATACGCAGTATTTT.

The table lists this clone with a few counts. J is TRBJ2-7 and V is TRBV28; TRBD1 might be the D (5 bases). Germline V gives CDR1 MDHEN, CDR2 SYDVKM. This CDR3 region has 12 residues. Between the trimmed V and J ends, which lost 10 bases and 3 bases, there was a span of 13 bases. DNA for the CDR3: TGTGCCACCGAGACAGTCGACTACGAGCAGTACTTC. This encodes CATETVDYEQYF. Combining the CDR3 with reference TRBV28 and TRBJ2-7 gives the whole variable domain DVKVTQSSRYLVKRTGEKVFLECVQDMDHENMFWYRQDPGLGLRLIYFSYDVKMKEKGDIPEGYSVSREKKERFSLILESASTNQTSMYLCATETVDYEQYFGPGTRLTVT.

The J gene is TRBJ2-3, the V gene TRBV5-1; the D is unclear. Trimming left V 4 bases short and J 4 bases short, with 7 bases between. The germline gives CDR1 SGHRS, CDR2 YFSETQ. This CDR3 is 12 amino acids long. The CDR3 spells CASSPPADTQYF. Here the CDR3 DNA reads TGCGCCAGCAGCCCGCCGGCAGATACGCAGTATTTT.

This clone was detected a few times. This chain connects TRBV5-1 to TRBJ2-5; D might be TRBD1 (5 bases). Germline CDR1 and CDR2: SGHRS and YFSETQ. The CDR3 is made up of 15 amino acids. Deletions cut 0 bases from V and 4 bases from J, with 13 bases between. CDR3 bases: TGCGCCAGCAGCTTGGCTTTCTACCAGGGAGAGACCCAGTACTTC. Protein product: CASSLAFYQGETQYF.

In this sample, this clone turned up a few times. The rearrangement joins TRBV19 to TRBJ1-1, with a tentative D call TRBD1 (6 bases). Germline V CDR1 and CDR2: LNHDA, SQIVND (reference sequence). The CDR3 loop spans 12 amino acids. The germline V and J ends were trimmed by 4 bases and 10 bases, with 13 bases remaining between them. The CDR3 reads CASSTRQAGAFF. The CDR3 coding sequence is TGTGCCAGTAGTACGAGACAGGCGGGAGCTTTCTTT.

The V gene is TRBV7-9, the J gene TRBJ1-1; D uncertain. CDR3 length equals 11 residues. The ends were cut back, 9 bases at V and 1 base at J, with 6 bases in the middle. The germline gives CDR1 SEHNR, CDR2 FQNEAQ (reference sequence). The DNA for the CDR3 is TGTGCCAGTGCAGGGAACACTGAAGCTTTCTTT. As protein: CASAGNTEAFF.

This chain links TRBV11-3 with TRBJ1-3; unclear D gene. V lost 9 bases, J lost 0 bases, and 9 bases lay in between. The germline CDR1 and CDR2 sequences are SGHNT and YENEEA. There are 13 residues in the CDR3. The CDR3 DNA is TGTGCCAGTTCAGAGATCTCTGGAAACACCATATATTTT. Its protein product is CASSEISGNTIYF.

This chain links TRBV18 with TRBJ1-1; D uncertain. The CDR3 extends over 13 amino acids. V lost 5 bases and J lost 4, with 11 bases in between. Germline assignment: CDR1 KGHSH and CDR2 LQKENI. The CDR3 loop is CASSTGGITEAFF. The CDR3 nucleotides are TGTGCCAGCTCAACGGGTGGGATCACTGAAGCTTTCTTT. The variable domain in full, with the rest retrieved from reference TRBV18 and TRBJ1-1, is NAGVMQNPRHLVRRRGQEARLRCSPMKGHSHVYWYRQLPEEGLKFMVYLQKENIIDESGMPKERFSAEFPKEGPSILRIQQVVRGDSAAYFCASSTGGITEAFFGQGTRLTVV.

This clone was found a few times. This chain joins TRBV6-5 and TRBJ2-7; a weak D match, TRBD1 (6 bases). Germline CDR1 is MNHEY and CDR2 is SVGAGI. V shed 4 bases and J shed 3 bases, with 13 bases lying between them. This CDR3 is built from 14 residues. The DNA of the CDR3 is TGTGCCAGCAGTTCAGGGGCCTCAGGCTACGAGCAGTACTTC. Translating it yields CASSSGASGYEQYF.

V is TRBV6-5 and J is TRBJ2-7; weak D call: TRBD2 (5 bases). CDR1 and CDR2 from the germline V gene are MNHEY and SVGAGI. V dropped 2 bases and J dropped 6 bases, with 11 bases sitting between them. The CDR3 covers 13 residues. DNA for the CDR3: TGTGCCAGCAGTTACAATTGGGAGCGCGAGCAGTACTTC. It is translated as CASSYNWEREQYF.

The V and J genes are TRBV28 and TRBJ1-2; a weak D match, TRBD1 (5 bases). V lost 5 bases to trimming and J lost 0 bases, with 13 bases between them. The CDR3 consists of 15 residues. The germline gives CDR1 MDHEN, CDR2 SYDVKM. The CDR3 protein is CASSGDAGSNYGYTF. In DNA, the CDR3 is TGTGCCAGCAGTGGGGACGCCGGATCTAACTATGGCTACACCTTC.

This clone showed up just once. The J gene is TRBJ1-1, the V gene TRBV10-3, with D possibly TRBD1 on 5 matching bases. CDR3 size: 12 residues. The germline gives CDR1 ENHRY, CDR2 SYGVKD. Deletions cut 11 bases from V and 5 bases from J, with 15 bases between. This CDR3 is CAAGELVTEAFF. The CDR3 nucleotides read TGTGCCGCGGGGGAATTGGTGACTGAAGCTTTCTTT.

The chain joins TRBV25-1 to TRBJ1-1; 8 positions match TRBD1. The CDR3 has 14 residues. The ends lost 7 bases at V and 4 bases at J; junction bases unmatched: 8. CDR1 is MGHDK, CDR2 SYGVNS, per germline. CDR3 sequence (DNA): TGTGCCAGCACCTCGGACAGGGCTCTCACTGAAGCTTTCTTT. Its protein product is CASTSDRALTEAFF.

There are a few counts of this clone. The chain carries TRBV12-3 or TRBV12-4 and TRBJ1-1, with D perhaps matching TRBD1 (5 bases). The V gene lost 4 bases and the J gene lost 13 bases, with 13 bases spanning the gap. CDR3 length: 11 residues. CDR3: CASSWGGAGFF. In DNA form, the CDR3 reads TGTGCCAGCAGTTGGGGAGGGGCTGGTTTCTTT.

The rearrangement links TRBV11-2 to TRBJ2-3; D ambiguous. V lost 2 bases and J lost 0, with 6 bases in between. This CDR3 spans 14 amino acids. CDR1 SGHAT and CDR2 FQNNGV come from the germline V gene. CDR3 amino acids: CASSLFTSTDTQYF. Here the CDR3 DNA reads TGTGCCAGCAGCTTATTTACCAGCACAGATACGCAGTATTTT.

V usage is TRBV30 and J usage is TRBJ2-1; tentative D call: TRBD2 (5 bases). The V and J ends lost 4 bases and 6 bases respectively, with 16 bases between them. Germline CDR1 and CDR2: GTSNPN and SVGIG (reference sequence). The CDR3 is 14 residues long. The CDR3, as DNA: TGTGCCTGGACTACCAAACCAGGAGGCAATGAGCAGTTCTTC. Amino acids: CAWTTKPGGNEQFF.

In regard to this clone: Germline is not matched at one junction end, which may reflect a read error. The genes are TRBV5-1 and TRBJ1-3; 8 nucleotides line up with TRBD1. Germline CDR1 and CDR2: SGHRS and YFSETQ. This CDR3 has 15 amino acids. The CDR3 bases are TGCGCCAGCAGACCCACAGGGGGACCTGGGAACACCATATATTTT. Translated, it gives CASRPTGGPGNTIYF.

The chain is built from TRBV7-9 and TRBJ1-4; D is unclear. The CDR3 has 14 residues. V lost 5 bases and J 4 bases, leaving 11 bases between the germline ends. Per germline, CDR1 SEHNR and CDR2 FQNEAQ (reference sequence). The CDR3 DNA reads TGTGCCAGCAGCAAAGAACGGGGTAATGAAAAACTGTTTTTT. Amino acids: CASSKERGNEKLFF.

The chain carries TRBV28 and TRBJ1-1; 10 bases align to TRBD1. CDR3 length: 16 residues. Losses at the gene ends were 3 bases for V and 6 bases for J; bases not matched to a gene: 10. Germline CDR1 reads MDHEN; CDR2 reads SYDVKM. The CDR3 region has the DNA TGTGCCAGCAGTTTTGCCGGGACAGGGGCCTATCCTGAAGCTTTCTTT. Its protein product is CASSFAGTGAYPEAFF.

This clone was seen just once. In DNA form, the CDR3 reads TGTGCCAGCTGCAGGGACAGCGTAGGGTACGGCTACACCTTC. Encoded protein: CASCRDSVGYGYTF. The chain uses TRBV2 and TRBJ1-2; 7 bases are shared with TRBD1. The germline CDR1 and CDR2 sequences are SNHLY and FYNNEI. The CDR3 is made up of 14 amino acids. V shed 8 bases, J shed 8 bases, and the junction held 14 bases outside the gene matches.

This clone was found a few times. The gene calls are TRBV7-3 and TRBJ2-2, with 7 bases fitting TRBD1. The trim removed 0 bases at V and 5 bases at J, leaving 3 bases unmatched. CDR1 and CDR2 from the germline V gene are SGHTA and FQGTGA. This CDR3 comprises 15 residues. The CDR3 DNA sequence: TGTGCCAGCAGCTTAACAGGGGGCAGTACCGGGGAGCTGTTTTTT. Translation gives CASSLTGGSTGELFF.

This rearrangement joins TRBV5-8 to TRBJ2-1; TRBD2 matches 9 bases. J gave up 14 bases and V 0 bases, and 6 bases lay outside the gene matches. Germline V gene data show CDR1 as SGHTS and CDR2 as YDEGEE. CDR3 length: 13 amino acids. The CDR3 here is CASSLGRGRAEFF. In DNA form, the CDR3 reads TGTGCCAGCAGCTTGGGTCGCGGGAGGGCCGAGTTCTTC.